This T cell receptor beta chain derives from a study of cytomegalovirus exposure and HLA in healthy donors. This CDR3 is built from 14 residues. The V end was cut by 2 bases, the J end by 5 bases, with 12 bases between. In germline, CDR1 is SGHTA, CDR2 FQGNSA. Donors counted as nominally healthy when sampled, yet unrecorded immune exposures were likely. Both 60 Vbeta primers and 13 Jbeta primers went into the PCR. Repertoires were generated with immunoSEQ multiplex PCR, while TCRdb's copy carries only in-frame clones and drops some. The data hold 90,000 to 110,000 clones, with around four fifths observed a single time.

The genes are TRBV7-2 and TRBJ1-2; D remains ambiguous. Sequences were obtained from PBMCs. This clonotype originated in a woman aged 40 to 49 in good health and CMV-seropositive. CDR3 amino acids: CASSLFGFAYGYTF. The CDR3 nucleotides are TGTGCCAGCAGCTTATTTGGTTTCGCGTATGGCTACACCTTC.